This T cell receptor beta chain is drawn from a study of cytomegalovirus exposure and HLA in healthy donors. Study background: From donors who were HLA-typed, an early data release held 80 million or so unique TCRs. Study outcomes and limitations: A highly shared variant cluster was judged a likely technical artifact. Overall, under 200 TCR beta chains were annotated as cytomegalovirus-associated.

In the case of this clone: The target antigen is unknown.

This CDR3 comprises 14 residues. Germline V CDR1 and CDR2: SGHTA, FQGNSA. The V end lost 2 bases, the J end lost 0 bases, and 6 bases lay between the germline ends. PCR used 60 Vbeta primers and 13 Jbeta primers. Measured with immunoSEQ multiplex PCR; TCRdb has only the in-frame clones, and not every one. The table shows about 110,000 clones, with around 67% occurring only once. The clonotype comes from a woman in her thirties or forties in good health and CMV-seropositive. Sequencing was carried out using PBMCs. The chain employs TRBV7-2 and TRBJ2-3; D uncertain. DNA of the CDR3: TGTGCCAGCAGCTTAACTGCTAGCACAGATACGCAGTATTTT. Protein: CASSLTASTDTQYF.